One and the same sample provided the 13 T cell receptor beta chains below, sequenced in a study of cytomegalovirus exposure and HLA in healthy donors. PCR primers comprised 60 Vbeta and 13 Jbeta primers. Method: immunoSEQ multiplex PCR; TCRdb's copy keeps in-frame clones and lacks some. Counted here are about 160,000 clones, less than 90% occurring once; the ten biggest clones make up 1.5% to 2%. The sample comprised PBMCs. The receptors come from a woman aged 18-30 years in good health and CMV-seronegative.

The chain joins TRBV11-2 to TRBJ2-7; tentatively, D is TRBD2 (7 bases). The CDR3 loop spans 18 amino acids. V lost 5 bases and J 2 bases, leaving 25 bases between the germline ends. Germline CDR1 reads SGHAT; CDR2 reads FQNNGV. The DNA for the CDR3 is TGTGCCAGCAGCCCCCTAGGGAGGGGGAAGTTTGTCCCCTACGAGCAGTACTTC. Amino acids: CASSPLGRGKFVPYEQYF.

The chain employs TRBV29-1 and TRBJ2-1, with TRBD2 matching over 12 bases. Germline loops: CDR1 SQVTM, CDR2 ANQGSEA. The CDR3 covers 14 residues. The ends lost 3 bases at V and 9 bases at J; junction bases unmatched: 6. The CDR3 reads CSVDRLAGAGEQFF. CDR3 DNA: TGCAGCGTTGATAGACTAGCGGGAGCGGGTGAGCAGTTCTTC.

The rearrangement uses TRBV27 and TRBJ2-7; D is perhaps TRBD2 (6 bases). Germline V CDR1 and CDR2: MNHEY, SMNVEV (reference sequence). The CDR3 sequence is 14 residues long. V was cut by 3 bases and J by 5 bases, with 14 bases left in between. Here the CDR3 DNA reads TGTGCCAGCAGTTTGGCCGGGAGAGGGGACGAGCAGTACTTC. As protein: CASSLAGRGDEQYF.

The CDR3 reads CASSLPGQAFYEQYF. The DNA for the CDR3 is TGTGCCAGCTCCCTCCCGGGACAAGCATTCTACGAGCAGTACTTC. J is TRBJ2-7 and V is TRBV28, with D perhaps matching TRBD1 (6 bases). Germline CDR1 MDHEN, CDR2 SYDVKM. Trimming shortened V by 8 bases and J by 3 bases, and 20 bases separated the two germline ends. CDR3 length: 15 residues.

This clone appeared a single time. The rearrangement links TRBV5-4 to TRBJ1-2, with a possible D match to TRBD1 (6 bases). Germline CDR1 SGHNT, CDR2 YYREEE (reference sequence). Trimming shortened V by 5 bases and J by 8 bases, and 16 bases separated the two germline ends. The CDR3 totals 13 residues. The CDR3, as DNA: TGTGCCAGCAGACCCTACAGGGAATCGGGCTACACCTTC. Its protein product is CASRPYRESGYTF.

This chain joins TRBV6-6 and TRBJ2-5; 9 bases map to TRBD2. The CDR3 has 15 amino acids. CDR1 and CDR2 from the germline V gene are MNHNY and SVGAGI (reference sequence). J lost 7 bases, V lost 1 base, and 7 bases had no gene match. CDR3 coding DNA: TGTGCCAGCAGTTACTACGCGGGAGGGCCGGTGACCCAGTACTTC. Encoded protein: CASSYYAGGPVTQYF.

This clone was observed a few times. V and J are TRBV5-6 and TRBJ2-3; TRBD2 matches at 9 bases. Trimming cost V 4 bases and J 1 base; bases outside gene matches: 7. Germline-derived CDR1 and CDR2 are SGHDT and YYEEEE. This CDR3 is 16 amino acids long. CDR3 sequence (DNA): TGTGCCAGCAGCCTTGATCTAGCGGGGCGCACAGATACGCAGTATTTT. It specifies CASSLDLAGRTDTQYF.

This chain connects TRBV18 to TRBJ2-4; maybe TRBD1 (6 bases). The germline V and J ends were trimmed by 0 bases and 0 bases, with 12 bases remaining between them. CDR3 length: 17 residues. The germline CDR1 and CDR2 sequences are KGHSH and LQKENI. CDR3: CASSPPSGTIAKNIQYF. The DNA for the CDR3 is TGTGCCAGCTCACCACCGTCTGGGACAATAGCCAAAAACATTCAGTACTTC.

The chain is built from TRBV28 and TRBJ1-2, with a tentative D call TRBD1 (6 bases). CDR3 length equals 15 residues. CDR1 MDHEN and CDR2 SYDVKM come from the germline V gene. V lost 8 bases to trimming and J lost 4 bases, with 20 bases between them. CDR3 protein: CASVENRDLFYGYTF. CDR3 DNA sequence: TGTGCCAGCGTAGAAAACAGGGATCTCTTCTATGGCTACACCTTC.

The chain employs TRBV6-1 and TRBJ1-6; D may be TRBD1 (5 bases). Germline lookup yields CDR1 MNHNS and CDR2 SASEGT. The CDR3 has 15 residues. Deletions cut 3 bases from V and 14 bases from J, with 20 bases between. CDR3 sequence reads: CASSDSRASGLSLHF. The CDR3 coding sequence is TGTGCCAGCAGTGATTCCAGGGCCAGCGGGTTGTCCCTCCACTTT.

V usage is TRBV29-1 and J usage is TRBJ1-2, with 7 bases lining up with TRBD1. V shed 4 bases and J 3 bases; nucleotides not matched to a gene: 2. CDR1 is SQVTM and CDR2 is ANQGSEA in the germline V gene. There are 12 residues in the CDR3. The CDR3 spells CSVGDSYYGYTF. CDR3 sequence (DNA): TGCAGCGTTGGGGACAGCTACTATGGCTACACCTTC.

This chain connects TRBV28 to TRBJ1-5; maybe TRBD1 (5 bases). The CDR3 totals 15 residues. CDR1 and CDR2 (germline): MDHEN, SYDVKM. Trimming removed 7 bases at V and 1 base at J, with 14 bases between. The CDR3 coding sequence is TGTGCCAGCACCCTCGGGGGGACGAGCAATCAGCCCCAGCATTTT. Translating it yields CASTLGGTSNQPQHF.

This rearrangement joins TRBV6-1 to TRBJ2-5; 9 nucleotides agree with TRBD1. CDR3 length equals 15 residues. Germline V CDR1 and CDR2: MNHNS, SASEGT. V lost 10 bases and J lost 1; bases outside the gene matches: 10. Here the CDR3 reads CATLRGQGTQETQYF. DNA of the CDR3: TGTGCCACCCTCCGGGGACAGGGAACCCAAGAGACCCAGTACTTC.